This T cell receptor beta chain came from a study of blood T cell repertoires in COVID-19. Study at large: Sample material is recorded as cDNA or gDNA derived from T cells, B-cell-depleted T cells, or PBMCs.

V shed 6 bases and J shed 6 bases, with 6 bases lying between them. CDR1 DFQATT and CDR2 SNEGSKA come from the germline V gene (reference sequence). The CDR3 loop spans 9 amino acids. Original analysis: Reference gene primer amplification in the assay estimated nucleated cell counts. Profiled with immunoSEQ multiplex PCR; TCRdb holds only in-frame clones, not every one. V and J calls and clone size follow that table, whereas D and trimming were derived from the DNA. Of hundreds of thousands of clones in the sample, about 90% were seen once. The count of this clone is one. The receptor was derived from a woman in her fifties or sixties who had been exposed to COVID-19. J is TRBJ2-7 and V is TRBV20-1; a weak D match, TRBD1 (6 bases). Sequenced sample: PBMCs or T cells enriched from blood (not recorded which). The CDR3, as DNA: TGCAGTGCAGGGGGCGAGCAGTACTTC. This gives the protein CSAGGEQYF.